This is a list of T cell receptor beta chains from one sample in a study of identical twins. TCRdb called the 5' RACE reads again in MiXCR, with one record for every CDR3 protein. The profile shows more than 400,000 distinct CDR3 sequences, 15% of them singletons. This same sample was also part of a study on yellow fever vaccine responses in identical twins.

The sequencing input was CD4+ T cells sorted from blood. The source is a woman aged 18-29 years in good health. Each CDR3 is given without its conserved first and last residue. Fields, in order: CDR3 protein, J gene, V gene.

CDR3aa: ASSPLPGLAANTGELF
j_gene: TRBJ2-2
v_gene: TRBV2

CDR3aa: ASSLSVGSSGGRNEQF
j_gene: TRBJ2-1
v_gene: TRBV27

CDR3aa: ASSYFGKGAYEQY
j_gene: TRBJ2-7
v_gene: TRBV6-5

CDR3aa: ASSSYGYSEAF
j_gene: TRBJ1-1
v_gene: TRBV5-1

CDR3aa: ASSLYTSLKYNEQF
j_gene: TRBJ2-1
v_gene: TRBV5-6

CDR3aa: ASSSLGQGLNEQF
j_gene: TRBJ2-1
v_gene: TRBV27

CDR3aa: ASSSTGTGGVYEQY
j_gene: TRBJ2-7
v_gene: TRBV5-1

CDR3aa: SAYRGHGGELF
j_gene: TRBJ2-2
v_gene: TRBV20-1

CDR3aa: SVERRTPNNEQF
j_gene: TRBJ2-1
v_gene: TRBV29-1

CDR3aa: ASSSLPSYEQY
j_gene: TRBJ2-7
v_gene: TRBV12-3/TRBV12-4

CDR3aa: ASSLPGANSPLH
j_gene: TRBJ1-6
v_gene: TRBV7-9

CDR3aa: ATSPGGRALNEQF
j_gene: TRBJ2-1
v_gene: TRBV24-1

CDR3aa: ASSVASWTSGLTEQF
j_gene: TRBJ2-1
v_gene: TRBV9

CDR3aa: SVEGTSGSGPDTQY
j_gene: TRBJ2-3
v_gene: TRBV29-1

CDR3aa: SARGSNYEQY
j_gene: TRBJ2-7
v_gene: TRBV20-1

CDR3aa: SAKDNSDTQY
j_gene: TRBJ2-3
v_gene: TRBV20-1

CDR3aa: ASSLPGGHGTEAF
j_gene: TRBJ1-1
v_gene: TRBV3-1

CDR3aa: ASTWGDKNTGELF
j_gene: TRBJ2-2
v_gene: TRBV2

CDR3aa: ASSLVLSGQGRYEQY
j_gene: TRBJ2-7
v_gene: TRBV28

CDR3aa: ASSFRQSYGYT
j_gene: TRBJ1-2
v_gene: TRBV12-3/TRBV12-4

CDR3aa: ATIASSSYNEQF
j_gene: TRBJ2-1
v_gene: TRBV10-3

CDR3aa: ASSFGSIISYNEQF
j_gene: TRBJ2-1
v_gene: TRBV12-3/TRBV12-4

CDR3aa: ASSPNREVAKNIQY
j_gene: TRBJ2-4
v_gene: TRBV7-9

CDR3aa: ASSQTSGRATGELF
j_gene: TRBJ2-2
v_gene: TRBV5-5

CDR3aa: ASSKNTYNEQF
j_gene: TRBJ2-1
v_gene: TRBV19

CDR3aa: ASSPPTSGNTGELF
j_gene: TRBJ2-2
v_gene: TRBV18

CDR3aa: AISDSGSHNEQF
j_gene: TRBJ2-1
v_gene: TRBV10-3

CDR3aa: ASRSSLGANNEQF
j_gene: TRBJ2-1
v_gene: TRBV28

CDR3aa: SARDIGGPNTGELF
j_gene: TRBJ2-2
v_gene: TRBV20-1

CDR3aa: SARVVGGVDTQY
j_gene: TRBJ2-3
v_gene: TRBV20-1

CDR3aa: ASSLIGQGGRNEQF
j_gene: TRBJ2-1
v_gene: TRBV6-1